This T cell receptor (beta chain) was sequenced for a study of response to subunit inactivated influenza vaccine. Findings and caveats of the study: The authors suggested that few new T cells are recruited per seasonal influenza vaccination.

The length of the CDR3 is 17 residues. V was shortened by 0 bases and J by 10 bases, with 24 bases between the two germline ends. Per germline, CDR1 DFQATT and CDR2 SNEGSKA (reference sequence). With regard to this clonotype: Its antigen is currently unknown.

TCRdb reanalysed the RT-PCR reads using MiXCR and keeps one entry per CDR3 protein. This sample has about 800,000 distinct CDR3 sequences, with 21% found just once. The V gene is TRBV20-1, the J gene TRBJ1-4, with TRBD1 as a possible D gene (6 bases). The source of this sequence is a man between 45 and 60 years old who received an inactivated influenza vaccine. Specimen: PBMCs from blood, collected about 5 days after vaccination. CDR3 coding DNA: TGCAGTGCTAGAGAGGCCGGGGGCCCGATCCCCGGAGGAAAACTGTTTTTT. Encoded protein: CSAREAGGPIPGGKLFF.